This passage covers 15 T cell receptor beta chains from one sample sequenced in a study of cytomegalovirus exposure and HLA in healthy donors. PCR primers comprised 60 Vbeta and 13 Jbeta primers. Repertoires were generated with immunoSEQ multiplex PCR, while TCRdb's copy carries only in-frame clones and drops some. The listing records tens of thousands of clones. Material: PBMCs. The source is a female donor in good health and CMV-seropositive.

The rearrangement links TRBV7-9 to TRBJ2-5; TRBD2 matches 7 bases. The CDR3 extends over 14 amino acids. Losses at the gene ends were 5 bases for V and 5 bases for J; bases not matched to a gene: 8. The germline CDR1 and CDR2 sequences are SEHNR and FQNEAQ (reference sequence). In nucleotides, the CDR3 is TGTGCCAGCAGCCCCACAGTCGGGGGGGAGACCCAGTACTTC. Translating it yields CASSPTVGGETQYF.

This rearrangement joins TRBV4-1 to TRBJ2-3; 10 bases agree with TRBD1. This CDR3 is 18 amino acids long. J gave up 0 bases and V 5 bases, and 11 bases lay outside the gene matches. CDR1 and CDR2 (germline): MGHRA, YSYEKL. The CDR3 DNA is TGCGCCAGCAGCAGCCGGACAGGGGGGAGAGGAAGCACAGATACGCAGTATTTT. As protein: CASSSRTGGRGSTDTQYF.

Regarding this clone: A junction boundary mismatches the germline segment, possibly from a read error. The chain combines TRBV7-7 with TRBJ2-3; 7 bases align to TRBD2. The CDR3 is 14 amino acids. Germline V CDR1 and CDR2: SSHAT, FNYEAQ (reference sequence). The CDR3 nucleotides are TGTGCTAGCAGCTTAGGACTAGAAACAGATACGCAGTATTTT. It translates to CASSLGLETDTQYF.

This chain links TRBV28 with TRBJ2-7, with 8 bases identical to TRBD1. This CDR3 region has 16 residues. With 2 bases clipped from V and 2 bases from J, the junction kept 8 bases outside the gene matches. Germline CDR1 MDHEN, CDR2 SYDVKM. The CDR3 DNA is TGTGCCAGCAGTTTACGACAGGGGAAGGCCGCCTACGAGCAGTACTTC. This translates into CASSLRQGKAAYEQYF.

This chain links TRBV5-4 with TRBJ1-1, with TRBD1 matching over 7 bases. V lost 2 bases to trimming and J lost 5 bases; unmatched junction nucleotides: 12. Germline values: CDR1 SGHNT, CDR2 YYREEE (reference sequence). The CDR3 is 16 amino acids. The CDR3: CASSLQGSRPGTEAFF. The CDR3 DNA follows: TGTGCCAGCAGCTTACAGGGGTCACGACCGGGGACTGAAGCTTTCTTT.

This rearrangement joins TRBV7-8 to TRBJ1-5; D ambiguous. The germline V gene has CDR1 SGHVS and CDR2 FQNEAQ. The CDR3 is made up of 14 amino acids. Trimming shortened V by 1 base and J by 3 bases, and 7 bases separated the two germline ends. CDR3 in DNA: TGTGCCAGCAGCTTAGAACTCACCAATCAGCCCCAGCATTTT. Its translation: CASSLELTNQPQHF.

The chain has TRBV7-2 and TRBJ2-7, with 8 positions matching TRBD2. After removal of 5 bases from V and 6 bases from J, the junction contained 12 bases not matched to a gene. Germline lookup yields CDR1 SGHTA and CDR2 FQGNSA. The CDR3 consists of 15 residues. The CDR3 loop is CASSATGTRGIEQYF. The CDR3 region has the DNA TGTGCCAGCAGCGCCACCGGGACTAGGGGCATCGAGCAGTACTTC. The full variable domain, in which reference TRBV7-2 and TRBJ2-7 provide the parts outside the CDR3, is GAGVSQSPSNKVTEKGKDVELRCDPISGHTALYWYRQSLGQGLEFLIYFQGNSAPDKSGLPSDRFSAERTGGSVSTLTIQRTQQEDSAVYLCASSATGTRGIEQYFGPGTRLTVT.

The rearrangement uses TRBV9 and TRBJ2-3; D gene ambiguous. In germline, CDR1 is SGDLS, CDR2 YYNGEE. The germline V and J ends were trimmed by 1 base and 0 bases, with 12 bases remaining between them. The CDR3 sequence is 16 residues long. The CDR3 region is CASSVNSAASTDTQYF. CDR3 coding DNA: TGTGCCAGCAGCGTAAACTCGGCGGCGAGCACAGATACGCAGTATTTT. Filled out from reference TRBV9 and TRBJ2-3, the complete variable domain reads DSGVTQTPKHLITATGQRVTLRCSPRSGDLSVYWYQQSLDQGLQFLIQYYNGEERAKGNILERFSAQQFPDLHSELNLSSLELGDSALYFCASSVNSAASTDTQYFGPGTRLTVL.

The J gene is TRBJ1-1, the V gene TRBV18; 7 bases agree with TRBD1. This CDR3 is built from 14 residues. Germline values: CDR1 KGHSH, CDR2 LQKENI. Unmatched junction bases numbered 1, after V lost 3 bases and J lost 0 bases. CDR3 coding DNA: TGTGCCAGCTCACCTCAGGGGGTGAACACTGAAGCTTTCTTT. It yields the protein CASSPQGVNTEAFF.

The gene calls are TRBV18 and TRBJ2-2; 11 nucleotides align to TRBD1. The V and J ends lost 4 bases and 6 bases, in that order; junction bases with no gene match: 10. The CDR3 has 17 residues. Germline V gene sequence: CDR1 KGHSH, CDR2 LQKENI. DNA for the CDR3: TGTGCCAGCTCACAAACTTTGGACAGGGGGCCGTCCGGGGAGCTGTTTTTT. Residues: CASSQTLDRGPSGELFF. Combining the CDR3 with reference TRBV18 and TRBJ2-2 gives the whole variable domain NAGVMQNPRHLVRRRGQEARLRCSPMKGHSHVYWYRQLPEEGLKFMVYLQKENIIDESGMPKERFSAEFPKEGPSILRIQQVVRGDSAAYFCASSQTLDRGPSGELFFGEGSRLTVL.

The V and J genes are TRBV9 and TRBJ2-5, with 9 bases lining up with TRBD1. The CDR3 is 16 residues long. V was pared by 0 bases and J by 3 bases, with 6 bases of the junction left unmatched. The germline V gene has CDR1 SGDLS and CDR2 YYNGEE. Here the CDR3 reads CASSVGKWTGEETQYF. The CDR3 nucleotides are TGTGCCAGCAGCGTAGGAAAGTGGACAGGGGAAGAGACCCAGTACTTC.

V and J are TRBV4-3 and TRBJ1-2, with D tentatively TRBD1 (6 bases). Germline assignment: CDR1 LGHNA and CDR2 YSLEER. V lost 4 bases and J 8 bases, leaving 20 bases between the germline ends. The CDR3 loop spans 15 amino acids. The CDR3 nucleotides read TGCGCCAGCAGCCCGGGCGGGAGGCAGGGGAGCGGCTACACCTTC. This encodes CASSPGGRQGSGYTF.

The chain carries TRBV29-1 and TRBJ2-1; 8 positions match TRBD2. Per germline, CDR1 SQVTM and CDR2 ANQGSEA. V lost 7 bases to trimming and J lost 5 bases; unmatched junction nucleotides: 10. This CDR3 has 14 amino acids. The CDR3 spells CSACGGIDNNEQFF. DNA of the CDR3: TGCAGCGCTTGCGGGGGGATCGATAACAATGAGCAGTTCTTC.

The rearrangement uses TRBV14 and TRBJ1-3, with unresolved D. With 1 base removed from V and 4 bases from J, the gap between germline ends came to 8 bases. Germline V gives CDR1 SGHDN, CDR2 FVKESK. This CDR3 contains 14 residues. For the CDR3, the DNA is TGTGCCAGCAGCCAAGGGCCAGGAGGAAACACCATATATTTT. It specifies CASSQGPGGNTIYF. Variable domain in full (rest from reference TRBV14 and TRBJ1-3): EAGVTQFPSHSVIEKGQTVTLRCDPISGHDNLYWYRRVMGKEIKFLLHFVKESKQDESGMPNNRFLAERTGGTYSTLKVQPAELEDSGVYFCASSQGPGGNTIYFGEGSWLTVV.

The chain carries TRBV6-1 and TRBJ2-3, with TRBD2 matching 7 bases. The germline V gene has CDR1 MNHNS and CDR2 SASEGT. The J segment lost 9 bases and the V segment lost 6 bases, leaving 6 bases of the junction unmatched. This CDR3 is built from 12 residues. CDR3 DNA sequence: TGTGCCAGCAGAGTGGAGGGAGGGACGCAGTATTTT. Encoded protein: CASRVEGGTQYF.